This T cell receptor beta chain came from a study of T-cell memory formation after mild COVID-19. Across the study: TCR clusters showed largely donor specificity.

Using its own MiXCR run on the 5' RACE reads, TCRdb lists one record per CDR3 protein. Of approximately 290,000 distinct CDR3 sequences listed, approximately 16% are singletons. CDR1 is MNHNY, CDR2 SVGAGI, per germline (reference sequence). With 6 bases removed from V and 1 base from J, the gap between germline ends came to 7 bases. The CDR3 contains 12 residues. The gene calls are TRBV6-6 and TRBJ2-7; D not resolved. The clonotype originates from a young man who had mild COVID-19 (a few samples of this study predate the infection). Cell type and time point are not known. Sequencing used PBMCs or a T cell subset sorted from them (not recorded which). CDR3 sequence reads: CASRDGSYEQYF. The CDR3 bases are TGTGCCAGCAGGGACGGATCCTACGAGCAGTACTTC.